This T cell receptor (beta chain) originates from a study of T cell changes during pregnancy in multiple sclerosis. V dropped 6 bases and J dropped 6 bases, with 15 bases sitting between them. CDR1 is MNHNY and CDR2 is SVGAGI in the germline V gene (reference sequence). This CDR3 is 13 amino acids long. Data came from immunoSEQ multiplex PCR; TCRdb stores just in-frame clones and leaves some out. Found here are some 70,000 clones, more than 80% of them singletons; the top ten hold roughly 0.8%. The receptor was isolated from a female donor with multiple sclerosis, enrolled in a pregnancy study. The sequencing here drew on peripheral blood, taken in the second trimester of pregnancy. The rearrangement uses TRBV6-6 and TRBJ2-7; D might be TRBD1 (6 bases). CDR3 sequence: CASRPTGMGEQYF. CDR3 DNA: TGTGCCAGCAGGCCAACAGGGATGGGCGAGCAGTACTTC.